The clone carrying this T cell receptor beta chain was found many times. Its target is not known. Preparing the TCRbeta library involved the use of unique molecular identifiers. TCRdb re-called the PCR reads with MiXCR, one entry per CDR3 protein. The repertoire includes 200,000 or so distinct CDR3 sequences, around 5.9% of them detected once, and 4.5% sits in the top ten. Per germline, CDR1 LGHNA and CDR2 YSLEER. V was clipped by 0 bases and J by 8 bases; unmatched bases: 10. This CDR3 is built from 17 residues. The sample originates from a study of T-cell reconstitution after alpha-beta-depleted transplantation in children. Study-level points and caveats: T-cell counts and diversity were attributed mostly to newly produced T cells one year after transplant. Reportedly, alpha-beta T cells present about two months post-transplant originated from several hundred expanded clones of graft origin. Some patients' high day-60 TCRbeta diversity was attributed to recipient cells surviving conditioning.

The sequence came from a girl under two years old with combined immunodeficiency, due to receive a stem cell transplant. The rearrangement joins TRBV4-3 to TRBJ2-1; 10 positions match TRBD2. The material sequenced was PBMCs, taken before TCRalphabeta/CD19-depleted stem cell transplant. CDR3 sequence reads: CASSQEYLTSGNDEQFF. Here the CDR3 DNA reads TGCGCCAGCAGCCAAGAGTACCTTACTAGCGGGAATGATGAGCAGTTCTTC.